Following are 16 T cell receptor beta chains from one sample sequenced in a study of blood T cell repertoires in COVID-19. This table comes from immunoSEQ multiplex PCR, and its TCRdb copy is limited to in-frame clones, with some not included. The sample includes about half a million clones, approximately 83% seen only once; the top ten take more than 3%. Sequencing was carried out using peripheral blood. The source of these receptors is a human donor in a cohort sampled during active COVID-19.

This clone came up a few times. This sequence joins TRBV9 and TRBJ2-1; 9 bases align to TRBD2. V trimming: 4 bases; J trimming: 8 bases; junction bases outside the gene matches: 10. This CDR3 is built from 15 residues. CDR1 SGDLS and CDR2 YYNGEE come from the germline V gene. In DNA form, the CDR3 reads TGTGCCAGCAGCAAAATGATAGCGGGAGTTCATGAGCAGTTCTTC. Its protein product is CASSKMIAGVHEQFF.

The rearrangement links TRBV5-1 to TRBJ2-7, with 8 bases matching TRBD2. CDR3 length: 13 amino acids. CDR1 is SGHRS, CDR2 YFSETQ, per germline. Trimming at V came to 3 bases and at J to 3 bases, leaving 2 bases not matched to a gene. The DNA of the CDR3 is TGCGCCAGCAGCTCCGGGGGGGGCTACGAGCAGTACTTC. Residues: CASSSGGGYEQYF.

CDR3 residues: CASSPLIGQSSTYGYTF. The CDR3, as DNA: TGTGCCAGCTCACCACTCATCGGACAGTCATCGACTTATGGCTACACCTTC. The J gene is TRBJ1-2, the V gene TRBV18, with D possibly TRBD1 on 6 matching bases. Trimming cost V 1 base and J 5 bases, with 20 bases left between them. Germline V gene data show CDR1 as KGHSH and CDR2 as LQKENI. The CDR3 has 17 amino acids.

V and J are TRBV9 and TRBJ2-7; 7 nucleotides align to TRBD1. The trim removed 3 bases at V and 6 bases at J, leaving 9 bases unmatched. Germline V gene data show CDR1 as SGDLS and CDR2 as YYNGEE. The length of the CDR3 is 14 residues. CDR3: CASSADRVPREQYF. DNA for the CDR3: TGTGCCAGCAGCGCAGACAGGGTCCCTCGCGAGCAGTACTTC. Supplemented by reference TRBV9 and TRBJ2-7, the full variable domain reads DSGVTQTPKHLITATGQRVTLRCSPRSGDLSVYWYQQSLDQGLQFLIQYYNGEERAKGNILERFSAQQFPDLHSELNLSSLELGDSALYFCASSADRVPREQYFGPGTRLTVT.

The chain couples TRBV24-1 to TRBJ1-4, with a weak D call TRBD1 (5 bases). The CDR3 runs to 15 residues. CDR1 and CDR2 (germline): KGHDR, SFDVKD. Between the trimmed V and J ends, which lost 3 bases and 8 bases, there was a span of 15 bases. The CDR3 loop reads CATSDSRGSGEKLFF. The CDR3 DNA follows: TGTGCCACCAGTGATAGTAGGGGCTCCGGGGAAAAACTGTTTTTT.

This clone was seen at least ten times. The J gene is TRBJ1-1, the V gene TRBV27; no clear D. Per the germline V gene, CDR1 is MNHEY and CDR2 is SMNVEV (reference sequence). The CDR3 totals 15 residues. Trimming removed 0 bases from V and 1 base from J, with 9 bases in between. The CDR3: CASSLSSPKNTEAFF. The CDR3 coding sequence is TGTGCCAGCAGTTTATCATCCCCTAAGAACACTGAAGCTTTCTTT.

Here the CDR3 DNA reads TGTGCCAGCAGCGTGATAGCGGGACTTAACAATGAGCAGTTCTTC. Amino acids: CASSVIAGLNNEQFF. This chain connects TRBV9 to TRBJ2-1; 8 bases fit TRBD2. Germline CDR1 is SGDLS and CDR2 is YYNGEE. This CDR3 region has 15 residues. Trimming at V came to 2 bases and at J to 5 bases, leaving 6 bases not matched to a gene. The full variable domain, rest sourced from reference TRBV9 and TRBJ2-1, is DSGVTQTPKHLITATGQRVTLRCSPRSGDLSVYWYQQSLDQGLQFLIQYYNGEERAKGNILERFSAQQFPDLHSELNLSSLELGDSALYFCASSVIAGLNNEQFFGPGTRLTVL.

CDR3 in amino acids: CASSGDYREGNTGELFF. The CDR3 DNA is TGTGCCAGCAGTGGCGATTATCGGGAGGGGAACACCGGGGAGCTGTTTTTT. The rearrangement joins TRBV27 to TRBJ2-2, with 8 bases matching TRBD2. Per the germline V gene, CDR1 is MNHEY and CDR2 is SMNVEV (reference sequence). J gave up 1 base and V 5 bases, and 9 bases lay outside the gene matches. The CDR3 length is 17 residues.

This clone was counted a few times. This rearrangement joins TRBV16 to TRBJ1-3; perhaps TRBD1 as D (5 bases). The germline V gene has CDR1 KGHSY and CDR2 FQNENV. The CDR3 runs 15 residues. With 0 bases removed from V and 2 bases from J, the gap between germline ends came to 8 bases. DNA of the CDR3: TGTGCCAGCAGCCAATCGCCAGGGACTGGAAACACCATATATTTT. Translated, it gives CASSQSPGTGNTIYF.

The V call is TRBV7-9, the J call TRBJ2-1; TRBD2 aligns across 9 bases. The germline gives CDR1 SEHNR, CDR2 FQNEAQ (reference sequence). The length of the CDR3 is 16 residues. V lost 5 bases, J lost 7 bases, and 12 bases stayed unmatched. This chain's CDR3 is CASSGGLGLAGNEQFF. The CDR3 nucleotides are TGTGCCAGCAGCGGAGGATTGGGACTAGCTGGTAATGAGCAGTTCTTC.

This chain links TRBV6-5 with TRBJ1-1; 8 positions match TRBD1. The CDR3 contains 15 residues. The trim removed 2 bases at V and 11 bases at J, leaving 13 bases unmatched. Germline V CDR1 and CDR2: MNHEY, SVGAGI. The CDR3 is CASSYGSGQGVWAFF. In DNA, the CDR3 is TGTGCCAGCAGTTACGGGTCTGGACAGGGTGTATGGGCTTTCTTT.

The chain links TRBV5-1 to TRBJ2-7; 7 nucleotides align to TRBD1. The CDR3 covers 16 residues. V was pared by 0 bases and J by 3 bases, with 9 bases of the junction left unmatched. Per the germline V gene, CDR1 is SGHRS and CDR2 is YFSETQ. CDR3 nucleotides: TGCGCCAGCAGCTTGGCCGGGGACAGAATTGGCTACGAGCAGTACTTC. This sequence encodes CASSLAGDRIGYEQYF.

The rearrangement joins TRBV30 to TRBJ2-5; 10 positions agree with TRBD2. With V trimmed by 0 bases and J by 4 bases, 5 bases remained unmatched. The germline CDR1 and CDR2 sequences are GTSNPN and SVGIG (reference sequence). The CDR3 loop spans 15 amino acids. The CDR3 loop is CAWSVGTSAGETQYF. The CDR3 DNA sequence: TGTGCCTGGAGTGTAGGGACTAGCGCCGGAGAGACCCAGTACTTC.

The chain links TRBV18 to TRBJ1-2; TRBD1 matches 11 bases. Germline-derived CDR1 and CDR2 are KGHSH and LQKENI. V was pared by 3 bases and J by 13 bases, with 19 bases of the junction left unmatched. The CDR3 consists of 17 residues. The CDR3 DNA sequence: TGTGCCAGCTCACCCATCGGACAGGGGGCTACCCTATCCTGGTGCACCTTC. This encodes CASSPIGQGATLSWCTF.

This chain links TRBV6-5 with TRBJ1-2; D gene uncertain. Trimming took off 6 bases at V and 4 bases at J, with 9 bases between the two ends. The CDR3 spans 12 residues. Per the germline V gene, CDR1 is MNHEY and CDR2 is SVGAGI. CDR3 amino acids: CASRPQSYGYTF. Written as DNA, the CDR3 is TGTGCCAGCAGACCCCAGTCCTATGGCTACACCTTC.

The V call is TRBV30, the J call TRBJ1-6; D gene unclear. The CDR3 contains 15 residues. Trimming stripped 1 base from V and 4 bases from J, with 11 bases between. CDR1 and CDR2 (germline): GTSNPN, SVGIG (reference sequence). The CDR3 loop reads CAWSDLQLYNSPLHF. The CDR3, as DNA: TGTGCCTGGAGTGATTTACAGTTATATAATTCACCCCTCCACTTT.